Below, 10 T cell receptor beta chains from the same sample are listed, as sequenced in a study of identical twins. TCRdb ran MiXCR on the 5' RACE reads and lists one entry per CDR3 protein. The sample has about 470,000 distinct CDR3 sequences, more than 20% seen once; the top ten hold just under 3%. The sample was also reused in another study, on T cells expressing NK-cell markers.

The sequencing sample was made of CD4+ T cells sorted from blood. These receptors were collected from a woman under 30 in good health.

This clonotype was recorded many times. This chain uses TRBV7-3 with TRBJ2-2; D is perhaps TRBD1 (6 bases). The CDR3 is made up of 13 amino acids. CDR1 and CDR2 (germline): SGHTA, FQGTGA. The V and J ends lost 2 bases and 7 bases respectively, with 8 bases between them. Here the CDR3 DNA reads TGTGCCAGCAGCTTACAGGGGTTCGGGGAGCTGTTTTTT. It yields the protein CASSLQGFGELFF. Filled out from reference TRBV7-3 and TRBJ2-2, the complete variable domain reads GAGVSQTPSNKVTEKGKYVELRCDPISGHTALYWYRQSLGQGPEFLIYFQGTGAADDSGLPNDRFFAVRPEGSVSTLKIQRTERGDSAVYLCASSLQGFGELFFGEGSRLTVL.

In its sample, this clonotype was seen a few times. The J gene is TRBJ2-3, the V gene TRBV5-5; 12 positions agree with TRBD2. This CDR3 is built from 16 residues. Germline CDR1 reads SGHKS; CDR2 reads YYEKEE (reference sequence). With V trimmed by 4 bases and J by 1 base, 4 bases remained unmatched. As DNA, the CDR3 is TGTGCCAGCAGCACCCGGACTAGCGGGGGCACAGATACGCAGTATTTT. This encodes CASSTRTSGGTDTQYF. The complete variable domain, with remaining parts taken from reference TRBV5-5 and TRBJ2-3, reads DAGVTQSPTHLIKTRGQQVTLRCSPISGHKSVSWYQQVLGQGPQFIFQYYEKEERGRGNFPDRFSARQFPNYSSELNVNALLLGDSALYLCASSTRTSGGTDTQYFGPGTRLTVL.

This clonotype was seen more than once but under ten times. This chain uses TRBV24-1 with TRBJ2-1, with TRBD1 as a possible D gene (5 bases). The CDR3 sequence is 12 residues long. Germline CDR1 is KGHDR and CDR2 is SFDVKD. V gave up 9 bases and J gave up 6 bases, with 11 bases separating them. CDR3 DNA sequence: TGTGCCACCTCGGCAAGGGGCAATGAGCAGTTCTTC. This gives the protein CATSARGNEQFF.

The V call is TRBV5-1, the J call TRBJ1-6; 8 nucleotides agree with TRBD1. V lost 4 bases to trimming and J lost 4 bases; unmatched junction nucleotides: 7. CDR1 is SGHRS and CDR2 is YFSETQ in the germline V gene. The CDR3 has 16 amino acids. The DNA of the CDR3 is TGCGCCAGCAGCCCACGGACAGGGTTTTATAATTCACCCCTCCACTTT. Protein sequence: CASSPRTGFYNSPLHF.

This clonotype was observed a handful of times. V usage is TRBV20-1 and J usage is TRBJ2-7; D assignment may be TRBD1 or TRBD2 (5 bases each). The germline V gene encodes CDR1 DFQATT and CDR2 SNEGSKA (reference sequence). The CDR3 spans 14 residues. V was trimmed by 4 bases and J by 6 bases, leaving 19 bases between them. CDR3 sequence: CSATGTRIPGEQYF. CDR3 nucleotides: TGCAGTGCTACCGGGACCAGAATCCCGGGCGAGCAGTACTTC.

In regard to this clonotype: A much larger clonotype is one base distant, so this may be a read error. DNA of the CDR3: TGTGCCACCAGCCAGTACCACGGGACAGTTTACGAGCAGTACTTC. Its protein is CATSQYHGTVYEQYF. J is TRBJ2-7 and V is TRBV3-1, with 7 bases lining up with TRBD1. The CDR3 is made up of 15 amino acids. Germline-derived CDR1 and CDR2 are LGHDT and YNNKEL (reference sequence).

The chain joins TRBV6-6 to TRBJ2-6; D remains ambiguous. The germline CDR1 and CDR2 sequences are MNHNY and SVGAGI (reference sequence). Trimming took off 7 bases at V and 3 bases at J, with 7 bases between the two ends. This CDR3 has 13 amino acids. The CDR3 DNA reads TGTGCCAGCACCGCCGGTGGGGCCAACGTCCTGACTTTC. This sequence encodes CASTAGGANVLTF.

This clonotype has more than one count but fewer than ten. The gene calls are TRBV20-1 and TRBJ2-7; D gene uncertain. Trimming pared 0 bases from V and 6 bases from J, leaving 9 bases between. The CDR3 covers 12 residues. The V gene's germline CDR1 is DFQATT and CDR2 SNEGSKA (reference sequence). CDR3 sequence (DNA): TGCAGTGCTAGAGATAGAGGCAGCGAGCAGTACTTC. This translates into CSARDRGSEQYF.

J is TRBJ2-1 and V is TRBV20-1, with 9 bases that match TRBD2. The CDR3 consists of 11 residues. CDR1 DFQATT and CDR2 SNEGSKA come from the germline V gene (reference sequence). V dropped 3 bases and J dropped 15; count of bases not matched to a gene: 6. Here the CDR3 reads CSASYSGSRFF. CDR3 DNA: TGCAGTGCTAGTTATAGCGGGAGTAGGTTCTTC.

The chain joins TRBV9 to TRBJ2-1; TRBD2 matches 16 bases. Germline trimming cut 3 bases from V and 7 bases from J; bases unmatched to any gene: 13. CDR1 is SGDLS and CDR2 is YYNGEE in the germline V gene. There are 19 residues in the CDR3. This chain's CDR3 is CASSARPGLAGGPSNEQFF. The CDR3 nucleotides are TGTGCCAGCAGCGCACGACCGGGACTAGCGGGAGGGCCCTCGAATGAGCAGTTCTTC.